These 25 T cell receptor beta chains originate from one sample sequenced in a study of cytomegalovirus exposure and HLA in healthy donors. The PCR contained 60 Vbeta and 13 Jbeta primers. Profiling relied on immunoSEQ multiplex PCR, and the TCRdb table lists in-frame clones only, not all of them. The data hold roughly 200,000 clones, with roughly 68% observed a single time. Sequencing used PBMCs. These receptors were taken from a man aged 35-49 years in good health and CMV-seropositive.

This chain uses TRBV13 with TRBJ1-2; D possibly corresponds to TRBD1 (5 bases). Deletions cut 4 bases from V and 4 bases from J, with 13 bases between. Germline CDR1 and CDR2: PRHDT and FYEKMQ (reference sequence). CDR3 length: 14 amino acids. As DNA, the CDR3 is TGTGCCAGCAGCTGGGGGGGACCAGGCTATGGCTACACCTTC. Residues: CASSWGGPGYGYTF.

This sequence joins TRBV5-1 and TRBJ1-1, with 7 positions matching TRBD1. Germline lookup yields CDR1 SGHRS and CDR2 YFSETQ. CDR3 length equals 16 residues. The trim removed 0 bases at V and 1 base at J, leaving 6 bases unmatched. CDR3 nucleotides: TGCGCCAGCAGCTTGGGACAGGGCCTAACGAACACTGAAGCTTTCTTT. Translation gives CASSLGQGLTNTEAFF.

This clone was recorded only once. V is TRBV4-1 and J is TRBJ2-7; maybe TRBD2 (6 bases). The CDR3 runs to 15 residues. V shed 4 bases and J shed 4 bases, with 17 bases lying between them. Germline V gene data show CDR1 as MGHRA and CDR2 as YSYEKL. CDR3 DNA sequence: TGCGCCAGCAGCCCACCGGGAGCAGGGATTTACGAGCAGTACTTC. Translated, it gives CASSPPGAGIYEQYF.

The CDR3 DNA is TGTGCCAGCAGCCGTCGAGCAGGGACAGGGGATCGCGAGCAGTACTTC. Protein sequence: CASSRRAGTGDREQYF. The chain joins TRBV11-2 to TRBJ2-7; 10 positions agree with TRBD1. Trimming at V came to 5 bases and at J to 6 bases, leaving 13 bases not matched to a gene. Germline V lookup: CDR1 SGHAT, CDR2 FQNNGV. The CDR3 has 16 residues.

The rearrangement uses TRBV18 and TRBJ2-6; no clear D gene. Germline CDR1 reads KGHSH; CDR2 reads LQKENI. Trimming cost V 2 bases and J 4 bases, with 12 bases left between them. The CDR3 has 16 residues. CDR3 in amino acids: CASSPMAARGANVLTF. The CDR3 coding sequence is TGTGCCAGCTCACCAATGGCCGCGAGGGGGGCCAACGTCCTGACTTTC. The full variable domain, completed using reference TRBV18 and TRBJ2-6, is NAGVMQNPRHLVRRRGQEARLRCSPMKGHSHVYWYRQLPEEGLKFMVYLQKENIIDESGMPKERFSAEFPKEGPSILRIQQVVRGDSAAYFCASSPMAARGANVLTFGAGSRLTVL.

This clone was recorded a few times. The CDR3 nucleotides are TGTGCCAGCAGCTTAGCCTTCCAACGGACAGAACTCGGCGGCTACACCTTC. It is translated as CASSLAFQRTELGGYTF. V gene TRBV7-9 combines with J gene TRBJ1-2; tentative D call: TRBD1 (6 bases). CDR1 SEHNR and CDR2 FQNEAQ come from the germline V gene (reference sequence). CDR3 length: 17 amino acids. Deletions cut 0 bases from V and 8 bases from J, with 22 bases between. Filled out from reference TRBV7-9 and TRBJ1-2, the complete variable domain reads DTGVSQNPRHKITKRGQNVTFRCDPISEHNRLYWYRQTLGQGPEFLTYFQNEAQLEKSRLLSDRFSAERPKGSFSTLEIQRTEQGDSAMYLCASSLAFQRTELGGYTFGSGTRLTVV.

V usage is TRBV6-1 and J usage is TRBJ2-7; unclear D gene. Per the germline V gene, CDR1 is MNHNS and CDR2 is SASEGT. Trimming cost V 8 bases and J 3 bases, with 8 bases left between them. The CDR3 covers 11 residues. CDR3 protein: CASQDFYEQYF. The CDR3 DNA follows: TGTGCCAGCCAGGATTTCTACGAGCAGTACTTC.

The V call is TRBV6-1, the J call TRBJ2-5; possible D gene TRBD1, 6 bases. The J call may be faulty, since TRBJ2-7 better matches the DNA end. The length of the CDR3 is 10 residues. Per germline, CDR1 MNHNS and CDR2 SASEGT. CDR3 in DNA: TGTGCCATAGGGGGTTACGAGCAGTACTTC. Its translation is CAIGGYEQYF.

V is TRBV12-5 and J is TRBJ2-3; 8 nucleotides align to TRBD2. The CDR3 has 16 amino acids. V lost 0 bases and J lost 2; bases outside the gene matches: 4. CDR1 and CDR2 (germline): LGHNT, FRNRAP. DNA of the CDR3: TGTGCTAGTGGTTTGGTTGTCGGGGGGGTCACAGATACGCAGTATTTT. Its translation is CASGLVVGGVTDTQYF.

The chain combines TRBV9 with TRBJ2-7; D remains ambiguous. Germline V gene data show CDR1 as SGDLS and CDR2 as YYNGEE. This CDR3 contains 15 residues. Trimming removed 0 bases at V and 9 bases at J, with 19 bases between. The CDR3 coding sequence is TGTGCCAGCAGCGTAGATTACAGCTGGGTCACCGGGCAGTACTTC. Protein: CASSVDYSWVTGQYF.

The V and J genes are TRBV27 and TRBJ1-1; the D gene is possibly TRBD1 (5 bases). This CDR3 comprises 15 residues. Germline CDR1 reads MNHEY; CDR2 reads SMNVEV (reference sequence). V shed 4 bases and J shed 3 bases, with 15 bases lying between them. The CDR3 region is CASSSSRVLDTEAFF. The CDR3 region has the DNA TGTGCCAGCAGTTCCAGCAGGGTGCTGGACACTGAAGCTTTCTTT.

The V gene is TRBV10-2, the J gene TRBJ1-4; no reliable D call. V lost 0 bases and J 5 bases, leaving 13 bases between the germline ends. Per the germline V gene, CDR1 is WSHSY and CDR2 is SAAADI. The CDR3 loop spans 16 amino acids. The CDR3 sequence: CASSESMGRGNEKLFF. As DNA, the CDR3 is TGCGCCAGCAGTGAGTCGATGGGTCGCGGAAATGAAAAACTGTTTTTT.

Only a few counts were recorded for this clone. The chain employs TRBV4-1 and TRBJ1-4, with D possibly being TRBD1 (5 bases). The V gene lost 0 bases and the J gene lost 4 bases, with 15 bases spanning the gap. The CDR3 consists of 17 residues. Germline CDR1 is MGHRA and CDR2 is YSYEKL. Here the CDR3 reads CASSQDRRVGGNEKLFF. The CDR3 DNA sequence: TGCGCCAGCAGCCAAGATCGAAGGGTCGGGGGTAATGAAAAACTGTTTTTT.

The chain has TRBV6-5 and TRBJ2-5, with TRBD1 matching 7 bases. The J call may be in error: the DNA end matches TRBJ2-7 better. Germline V CDR1 and CDR2: MNHEY, SVGAGI. The CDR3 contains 16 residues. Here the CDR3 reads CASSYATGIGPYEQYF. The CDR3 DNA is TGTGCCAGCAGTTACGCGACAGGGATCGGGCCCTACGAGCAGTACTTC.

V and J are TRBV4-1 and TRBJ2-1; tentative D call: TRBD2 (5 bases). CDR1 MGHRA and CDR2 YSYEKL come from the germline V gene. CDR3 size: 14 residues. V lost 3 bases and J lost 6, with 12 bases in between. The CDR3 sequence: CASSHLGSSNEQFF. CDR3 in DNA: TGCGCCAGCAGCCATTTGGGGAGTTCCAATGAGCAGTTCTTC.

V is TRBV4-3 and J is TRBJ2-1; perhaps TRBD1 as D (6 bases). The CDR3 contains 15 residues. Per germline, CDR1 LGHNA and CDR2 YSLEER. V was trimmed by 4 bases and J by 1 base, leaving 11 bases between them. The DNA for the CDR3 is TGCGCCAGCAGCCCCCAGGGGAATTCCTACAATGAGCAGTTCTTC. Residues: CASSPQGNSYNEQFF.

This sequence joins TRBV7-9 and TRBJ1-1; D unclear. This CDR3 spans 18 amino acids. Germline assignment: CDR1 SEHNR and CDR2 FQNEAQ (reference sequence). V dropped 1 base and J dropped 0 bases, with 18 bases sitting between them. CDR3 residues: CASSLDDFGSAVNTEAFF. Written as DNA, the CDR3 is TGTGCCAGCAGCTTAGATGACTTTGGGAGCGCGGTGAACACTGAAGCTTTCTTT.

J is TRBJ2-5 and V is TRBV9; 8 bases map to TRBD2. Per the germline V gene, CDR1 is SGDLS and CDR2 is YYNGEE. The CDR3 has 15 residues. V shed 0 bases, J shed 4 bases, and the junction held 5 bases outside the gene matches. This chain's CDR3 is CASSVVAGGGETQYF. The CDR3 nucleotides read TGTGCCAGCAGCGTAGTTGCGGGGGGCGGAGAGACCCAGTACTTC.

The CDR3 reads CASSQDFGTTSYEQYF. CDR3 sequence (DNA): TGCGCCAGCAGCCAAGATTTCGGGACTACCAGCTACGAGCAGTACTTC. The V and J genes are TRBV4-3 and TRBJ2-7, with TRBD2 matching 7 bases. This CDR3 has 16 residues. Germline loops: CDR1 LGHNA, CDR2 YSLEER. The V gene end was trimmed by 0 bases and the J gene end by 3 bases; junction bases not matched to a gene: 8.

The chain has TRBV6-6 and TRBJ1-1; possible D gene TRBD1, 6 bases. V dropped 6 bases and J dropped 2 bases, with 13 bases sitting between them. CDR3 length: 14 amino acids. Germline V gene lookup returns CDR1 MNHNY and CDR2 SVGAGI (reference sequence). This CDR3 is CASSFRGANTEAFF. In DNA, the CDR3 is TGTGCCAGCAGCTTCAGGGGAGCCAACACTGAAGCTTTCTTT.

The J gene is TRBJ1-6, the V gene TRBV6-6; tentative D call: TRBD1 (5 bases). V was clipped by 8 bases and J by 12 bases, with 20 bases between them. The CDR3 consists of 14 residues. Germline values: CDR1 MNHNY, CDR2 SVGAGI (reference sequence). The CDR3 spells CASAAGPGKGPLHF. For the CDR3, the DNA is TGTGCCAGCGCCGCGGGGCCAGGGAAGGGACCCCTCCACTTT.

The genes are TRBV29-1 and TRBJ2-7; TRBD2 might be the D (5 bases). The CDR3 is 14 residues long. Trimming shortened V by 0 bases and J by 6 bases, and 15 bases separated the two germline ends. Germline CDR1 and CDR2: SQVTM and ANQGSEA. CDR3 sequence (DNA): TGCAGCGTTGAAGACGGGATGGTGAGGAGCGAGCAGTACTTC. This codes for CSVEDGMVRSEQYF.

The chain uses TRBV28 and TRBJ2-7; 7 positions match TRBD1. The CDR3 extends over 14 amino acids. The germline V gene has CDR1 MDHEN and CDR2 SYDVKM. V lost 5 bases and J lost 4; bases outside the gene matches: 8. The CDR3 DNA is TGTGCCAGCAGTGTTGCCGGGACAGCTTACGAGCAGTACTTC. It codes for CASSVAGTAYEQYF.

The chain has TRBV2 and TRBJ1-2; TRBD1 matches at 8 bases. Germline-derived CDR1 and CDR2 are SNHLY and FYNNEI. This CDR3 spans 16 amino acids. With V trimmed by 2 bases and J by 4 bases, 9 bases remained unmatched. The CDR3 loop reads CASSETDRVGGYGYTF. CDR3 coding DNA: TGTGCCAGCAGTGAAACGGACAGGGTGGGCGGCTATGGCTACACCTTC.

This chain uses TRBV6-1 with TRBJ2-7; tentatively, D is TRBD2 (5 bases). V was pared by 2 bases and J by 6 bases, with 17 bases between. CDR3 length: 15 residues. Germline CDR1 MNHNS, CDR2 SASEGT. The CDR3 reads CASSELSLAQSEQYF. The CDR3 DNA follows: TGTGCCAGCAGTGAATTGTCATTAGCGCAAAGCGAGCAGTACTTC.